This T cell receptor (beta chain) was identified in a study of blood T cell repertoires in COVID-19. Study-level information: The United States, Italy and Spain provided the acute and convalescent COVID-19 samples.

Here immunoSEQ multiplex PCR was the method, and the copy in TCRdb shows in-frame clones only, minus some. The sample has roughly 130,000 clones; about 87% are singletons. The CDR3 is 14 amino acids. Germline V gene sequence: CDR1 SEHNR, CDR2 FQNEAQ (reference sequence). V lost 4 bases to trimming and J lost 7 bases; unmatched junction nucleotides: 6. Sequencing input: peripheral blood. The receptor comes from an older woman with acute or convalescent COVID-19. The chain has TRBV7-9 and TRBJ1-5, with 8 bases that match TRBD1. In nucleotides, the CDR3 is TGTGCCAGCAGCTATGAAGGACAGGGCCAGCCCCAGCATTTT. It encodes CASSYEGQGQPQHF.